These T cell receptor beta chains were read from a single sample in a study of CD8+CD57+ T cells in acquired aplastic anemia. In TCRdb, the reads were re-called with MiXCR into one record per CDR3 protein. The table records 160,000 or so distinct CDR3 sequences, 47% of them present only once. Sequenced: sorted CD4+, CD8+, or CD8+CD57+ T cells (not recorded which) from PBMCs. The receptors were sampled from a human donor with aplastic anemia. CDR3s include the opening cysteine and the closing phenylalanine or tryptophan. Each record gives: J gene, D gene, V gene, clone size, CDR3 protein, CDR3 DNA. D genes are given only for firm matches. Clone size is shown for a subset of rows, as once, few, many or a class of expanded clone.

J: TRBJ2-2; D: TRBD1; V: TRBV5-1; size: many; CDR3: CASTRTGETGELFF; DNA: TGCGCCAGCACACGGACAGGGGAGACCGGGGAGCTGTTTTTT
J: TRBJ1-2; D: .; V: TRBV2; size: .; CDR3: CASSEAEHRYGYTF; DNA: TGTGCCAGCAGTGAAGCTGAACATCGCTATGGCTACACCTTC
J: TRBJ2-7; D: TRBD2; V: TRBV20-1; size: .; CDR3: CSARRGLAGAYEQYF; DNA: TGCAGTGCTAGGCGGGGACTAGCGGGAGCCTACGAGCAGTACTTC
J: TRBJ2-2; D: .; V: TRBV7-8; size: once; CDR3: CASSFHSGELFF; DNA: TGTGCCAGCAGCTTTCACTCTGGGGAGCTGTTTTTT
J: TRBJ2-5; D: TRBD2; V: TRBV7-2; size: .; CDR3: CASSPLAAETQYF; DNA: TGTGCCAGCAGCCCACTAGCGGCAGAGACCCAGTACTTC
J: TRBJ1-3; D: .; V: TRBV2; size: .; CDR3: CASSGVQGWSGNTIYF; DNA: TGTGCCAGCAGTGGAGTACAGGGTTGGTCTGGAAACACCATATATTTT
J: TRBJ1-1; D: TRBD1; V: TRBV4-3; size: .; CDR3: CASSLDRVNTEAFF; DNA: TGCGCCAGCAGCCTGGACAGGGTGAACACTGAAGCTTTCTTT
J: TRBJ2-7; D: TRBD1; V: TRBV7-9; size: many; CDR3: CASIPGTGGYEQYF; DNA: TGTGCCAGCATCCCCGGGACAGGGGGCTACGAGCAGTACTTC
J: TRBJ1-1; D: .; V: TRBV2; size: .; CDR3: CASKIMNTEAFF; DNA: TGTGCCAGCAAGATTATGAACACTGAAGCTTTCTTT
J: TRBJ1-1; D: .; V: TRBV20-1; size: many; CDR3: CSASQGGNTEAFF; DNA: TGCAGTGCTAGTCAGGGAGGGAACACTGAAGCTTTCTTT
J: TRBJ2-7; D: .; V: TRBV29-1; size: few; CDR3: CSVEKGGRAKSYEQYF; DNA: TGCAGCGTTGAAAAGGGCGGACGGGCAAAGTCCTACGAGCAGTACTTC
J: TRBJ2-3; D: .; V: TRBV11-1; size: many; CDR3: CASSREGGRGVTQYF; DNA: TGTGCCAGCAGCCGTGAGGGTGGACGAGGGGTTACGCAGTATTTT
J: TRBJ2-2; D: TRBD1; V: TRBV5-1; size: .; CDR3: CASSLGGQGAIGELFF; DNA: TGCGCCAGCAGCTTAGGGGGACAGGGGGCGATCGGGGAGCTGTTTTTT
J: TRBJ2-5; D: .; V: TRBV6-1; size: many; CDR3: CASSSSVGGETQYF; DNA: TGTGCCAGCAGCTCGTCCGTCGGCGGAGAGACCCAGTACTTC
J: TRBJ1-1; D: .; V: TRBV6-5; size: few; CDR3: CASSYSRTAPNTEAFF; DNA: TGTGCCAGCAGTTACTCGCGGACAGCTCCGAACACTGAAGCTTTCTTT
J: TRBJ2-7; D: .; V: TRBV5-1; size: .; CDR3: CASSFSQDAYGQYF; DNA: TGCGCCAGCAGCTTTTCACAGGACGCCTACGGGCAGTACTTC
J: TRBJ1-4; D: .; V: TRBV25-1; size: many; CDR3: CASRNRGVGEKLFF; DNA: TGTGCCAGCAGGAACCGAGGAGTGGGTGAAAAACTGTTTTTT
J: TRBJ1-1; D: .; V: TRBV20-1; size: .; CDR3: CSAPERNTEAFF; DNA: TGCAGTGCCCCTGAACGGAACACTGAAGCTTTCTTT
J: TRBJ1-6; D: .; V: TRBV10-3; size: few; CDR3: CAISVGVNNSPLHF; DNA: TGTGCCATCAGTGTAGGAGTTAATAATTCACCCCTCCACTTT
J: TRBJ2-5; D: TRBD2; V: TRBV14; size: many; CDR3: CASSPGGIIQETQYF; DNA: TGTGCCAGCAGCCCGGGAGGGATAATTCAAGAGACCCAGTACTTC
J: TRBJ2-3; D: .; V: TRBV5-1; size: .; CDR3: CGSSTRGPTDTQYF; DNA: TGCGGCAGCAGCACCCGGGGCCCCACAGATACGCAGTATTTT
J: TRBJ2-5; D: .; V: TRBV5-1; size: .; CDR3: CASSLTSMEETQYF; DNA: TGCGCCAGCAGCCTGACATCTATGGAAGAGACCCAGTACTTC
J: TRBJ2-7; D: .; V: TRBV7-6; size: .; CDR3: CASSSVAGANEQYF; DNA: TGTGCCAGCAGCTCAGTCGCCGGGGCAAACGAGCAGTACTTC
J: TRBJ1-1; D: .; V: TRBV19; size: .; CDR3: CASSIVAHTEAFF; DNA: TGTGCCAGTAGTATAGTCGCCCACACTGAAGCTTTCTTT
J: TRBJ2-2; D: .; V: TRBV6-1; size: .; CDR3: CASVVPNTGELSF; DNA: TGTGCCAGCGTGGTTCCGAACACCGGGGAGCTGTCTTTT
J: TRBJ1-1; D: .; V: TRBV20-1; size: once; CDR3: CSARDPSEAFF; DNA: TGCAGTGCTAGAGATCCGAGTGAAGCTTTCTTT
J: TRBJ2-1; D: TRBD2; V: TRBV6-1; size: .; CDR3: CASSEDGTSGSRNEQFF; DNA: TGTGCCAGCAGTGAAGATGGGACTAGCGGGAGTCGGAATGAGCAGTTCTTC
J: TRBJ2-7; D: .; V: TRBV19; size: .; CDR3: CASSIDGGWDEKYF; DNA: TGTGCCAGTAGTATCGACGGGGGTTGGGACGAGAAGTACTTC
J: TRBJ2-1; D: .; V: TRBV5-1; size: .; CDR3: CASSLEAASYNEQFF; DNA: TGCGCCAGCAGCTTAGAAGCGGCATCCTACAATGAGCAGTTCTTC
J: TRBJ1-2; D: .; V: TRBV6-5; size: once; CDR3: CASSYGMGYGYTF; DNA: TGTGCCAGCAGTTACGGGATGGGCTATGGCTACACCTTC
J: TRBJ1-4; D: .; V: TRBV20-1; size: many; CDR3: CSAEGQGGEKLFF; DNA: TGCAGTGCCGAAGGCCAGGGAGGAGAAAAACTGTTTTTT
J: TRBJ1-1; D: .; V: TRBV9; size: many; CDR3: CASSVVTGTEAFF; DNA: TGTGCCAGCAGCGTAGTAACAGGAACTGAAGCTTTCTTT
J: TRBJ2-7; D: .; V: TRBV10-3; size: .; CDR3: CAINFSPAFEQYF; DNA: TGTGCTATCAATTTCTCGCCGGCCTTCGAGCAGTACTTC
J: TRBJ1-5; D: TRBD1; V: TRBV10-3; size: .; CDR3: CAISAGQGNQPQHF; DNA: TGTGCCATCAGTGCGGGACAGGGTAACCAGCCCCAGCATTTT
J: TRBJ2-7; D: .; V: TRBV7-9; size: many; CDR3: CASSPGGGRAIYEQYF; DNA: TGTGCCAGCAGCCCAGGTGGCGGCAGGGCCATCTACGAGCAGTACTTC
J: TRBJ2-7; D: .; V: TRBV20-1; size: .; CDR3: CSAAVQEREQYF; DNA: TGCAGTGCCGCGGTACAAGAGCGCGAGCAGTACTTC
J: TRBJ1-1; D: TRBD1; V: TRBV5-4; size: few; CDR3: CASSSRGAGTGGFSAFF; DNA: TGTGCCAGCAGCTCTCGTGGGGCCGGGACAGGGGGCTTCTCGGCTTTCTTT
J: TRBJ2-7; D: .; V: TRBV24-1; size: .; CDR3: CATSDSDGPRLYEQYF; DNA: TGTGCCACCAGTGATTCTGACGGCCCCCGACTCTACGAGCAGTACTTC
J: TRBJ2-3; D: TRBD2; V: TRBV7-3; size: .; CDR3: CASSFLAGGTDTQYF; DNA: TGTGCCAGCAGCTTCTTAGCGGGAGGAACAGATACGCAGTATTTT
J: TRBJ2-1; D: .; V: TRBV19; size: .; CDR3: CASSPDAVSNEQFF; DNA: TGTGCCAGTAGCCCGGATGCGGTATCCAATGAGCAGTTCTTC
J: TRBJ1-3; D: .; V: TRBV20-1; size: .; CDR3: CSAGSGNTIYF; DNA: TGCAGTGCCGGCTCTGGAAACACCATATATTTT
J: TRBJ2-7; D: .; V: TRBV3-1; size: many; CDR3: CASSQARYEQYF; DNA: TGTGCCAGCAGCCAAGCAAGGTACGAGCAGTACTTC
J: TRBJ1-1; D: .; V: TRBV6-4; size: many; CDR3: CASSEGTLNTEAFF; DNA: TGTGCCAGCAGTGAAGGGACACTGAACACTGAAGCTTTCTTT
J: TRBJ2-6; D: TRBD1; V: TRBV12-3/TRBV12-4; size: .; CDR3: CASSLVLRTGIFSGANVLTF; DNA: TGTGCCAGCAGTTTAGTTCTCCGGACAGGAATTTTCTCTGGGGCCAACGTCCTGACTTTC
J: TRBJ2-4; D: TRBD2; V: TRBV20-1; size: few; CDR3: CSARDRLAGGGADGNIQYF; DNA: TGCAGTGCTAGAGATAGGCTAGCGGGTGGTGGCGCGGACGGAAACATTCAGTACTTC
J: TRBJ2-1; D: TRBD2; V: TRBV10-3; size: .; CDR3: CAISEGLAGGSYNEQFF; DNA: TGTGCCATCAGTGAGGGCCTAGCGGGGGGGTCCTACAATGAGCAGTTCTTC
J: TRBJ2-4; D: TRBD1; V: TRBV25-1; size: few; CDR3: CASSDKDRAKNIQYF; DNA: TGTGCCAGCAGTGATAAGGACAGGGCCAAAAACATTCAGTACTTC
J: TRBJ1-1; D: TRBD1; V: TRBV29-1; size: .; CDR3: CSVRTGEDTEAFF; DNA: TGCAGCGTCAGGACAGGGGAGGACACTGAAGCTTTCTTT
J: TRBJ2-2; D: .; V: TRBV6-2/TRBV6-3; size: .; CDR3: CASSYGLARGNTGELFF; DNA: TGTGCCAGCAGTTATGGGCTAGCTCGAGGGAACACCGGGGAGCTGTTTTTT
J: TRBJ2-2; D: .; V: TRBV14; size: many; CDR3: CASSPIRGPGELFF; DNA: TGTGCCAGCAGCCCTATAAGGGGCCCCGGGGAGCTGTTTTTT
J: TRBJ2-7; D: .; V: TRBV9; size: many; CDR3: CASSVDAGSSYEQYF; DNA: TGTGCCAGCAGCGTAGATGCGGGGAGCTCCTACGAGCAGTACTTC
J: TRBJ2-1; D: TRBD1; V: TRBV19; size: few; CDR3: CASSATGVSYNEQFF; DNA: TGTGCCAGTAGTGCGACAGGGGTCTCCTACAATGAGCAGTTCTTC
J: TRBJ2-7; D: .; V: TRBV20-1; size: .; CDR3: CSAPNTGTSYEQYF; DNA: TGCAGTGCTCCGAACACTGGGACCTCCTACGAGCAGTACTTC
J: TRBJ2-7; D: TRBD1; V: TRBV5-6; size: .; CDR3: CASSVPGQGAGEQYF; DNA: TGTGCCAGCAGCGTTCCGGGACAGGGGGCTGGTGAGCAGTACTTC
J: TRBJ1-6; D: .; V: TRBV6-1; size: many; CDR3: CASTPTLVDSPLHF; DNA: TGTGCCAGCACCCCTACCCTAGTGGATTCACCCCTCCACTTT